This T cell receptor beta chain was documented in a study of Ad26.COV2.S vaccination and SARS-CoV-2 variants. As for the study in general: Intramuscularly, Ad26.COV2.S was given either once or twice, 56 days apart. Study observations and caveats: It is possible that the TCR breadth and depth analyses underestimated the total T cell responses.

As regards this clone: Its antigen is still unknown.

The table came from immunoSEQ multiplex PCR; TCRdb's copy has only in-frame clones and leaves some out. This table holds about 440,000 clones, 90% found once. Treatment given: 15 to 20 received Ad26.COV2.S at low or high dose, single or two shots; five or six received placebo; per-sample allocation not given. Vaccine and placebo recipients were sampled on day 63 after the first injection. Germline-derived CDR1 and CDR2 are SGHKS and YYEKEE (reference sequence). Trimming removed 0 bases at V and 7 bases at J, with 13 bases between. The CDR3 contains 15 residues. The material sequenced was peripheral blood, taken in a trial of Ad26.COV2.S vaccine versus placebo. The chain employs TRBV5-5 and TRBJ1-4; D may be TRBD1 (6 bases). This sequence was found in a person aged 18-60 years who received the Ad26.COV2.S COVID-19 vaccine or a placebo. This CDR3 is CASSLAGAGGEKLFF. CDR3 DNA sequence: TGTGCCAGCAGCTTGGCAGGGGCGGGAGGTGAAAAACTGTTTTTT.